The present T cell receptor beta chain was sequenced within a study of blood T cell repertoires in COVID-19. This clone came up once. This CDR3 contains 16 residues. The germline V gene encodes CDR1 MDHEN and CDR2 SYDVKM. After removal of 2 bases from V and 3 bases from J, the junction contained 4 bases not matched to a gene. Libraries were prepared by immunoSEQ multiplex PCR; TCRdb keeps only in-frame clonotypes and omits some of them. Found here are 270,000 or so clones, 75% to 90% of them singletons; the top ten hold 3.5% to 5%. The rearrangement links TRBV28 to TRBJ2-3, with 11 positions matching TRBD2. This receptor was taken from a woman aged 40 to 50 who had recovered from COVID-19. Sequencing input: peripheral blood. CDR3 region: CASSLDSGRATDTQYF. CDR3 in DNA: TGTGCCAGCAGTTTAGATAGCGGGAGGGCAACAGATACGCAGTATTTT.